Sequencing of this T cell receptor beta chain was carried out in a study of control samples from healthy donors and cancer patients. Deletions cut 3 bases from V and 4 bases from J, with 10 bases between. The germline gives CDR1 LNHDA, CDR2 SQIVND (reference sequence). CDR3 length: 14 residues. Only in-frame clones appear in the TCRdb table, and some are missing; sequencing was by immunoSEQ multiplex PCR. Found here are fewer than 150,000 clones, more than 80% of them singletons; the top ten hold almost 2.5%. The J gene is TRBJ2-1, the V gene TRBV19; a possible D gene is TRBD2 (5 bases). This receptor was identified in a man aged 18 to 30 in good health. The sequencing sample was made of blood. The CDR3 region has the DNA TGTGCCAGTAGTATTGAGGGTCGGTACAATGAGCAGTTCTTC. This codes for CASSIEGRYNEQFF. Together with reference TRBV19 and TRBJ2-1, the CDR3 gives the full variable domain: DGGITQSPKYLFRKEGQNVTLSCEQNLNHDAMYWYRQDPGQGLRLIYYSQIVNDFQKGDIAEGYSVSREKKESFPLTVTSAQKNPTAFYLCASSIEGRYNEQFFGPGTRLTVL.